This passage covers 13 T cell receptor beta chains from one sample sequenced in a study of T cell responses to AZD1222 COVID-19 vaccine. TCRdb's table, derived via immunoSEQ multiplex PCR, lists solely in-frame clones and lacks some. The data show around 120,000 clones, about 92% seen once. This specimen consisted of peripheral blood, obtained 28 days after the second AZD1222 dose. These receptor sequences come from an adult who received the AZD1222 COVID-19 vaccine.

This clone was detected a few times. The chain uses TRBV18 and TRBJ2-7; D gene ambiguous. The CDR3 totals 13 residues. Trimming took off 2 bases at V and 1 base at J, with 6 bases between the two ends. Looked up from germline, CDR1 is KGHSH and CDR2 is LQKENI. DNA for the CDR3: TGTGCCAGCTCACCAACACAGTCCTACGAGCAGTACTTC. Its protein is CASSPTQSYEQYF.

The rearrangement uses TRBV7-3 and TRBJ2-7; 10 bases align to TRBD2. V trimming: 1 base; J trimming: 4 bases; junction bases outside the gene matches: 4. The CDR3 contains 15 residues. The germline V gene has CDR1 SGHTA and CDR2 FQGTGA. CDR3 coding DNA: TGTGCCAGCAGCTTAAAAGCGGGGGGGATTTACGAGCAGTACTTC. Protein sequence: CASSLKAGGIYEQYF.

The V call is TRBV10-3, the J call TRBJ1-4; tentative D call: TRBD1 (6 bases). Trimming shortened V by 10 bases and J by 5 bases, and 17 bases separated the two germline ends. The CDR3 extends over 14 amino acids. Looked up from germline, CDR1 is ENHRY and CDR2 is SYGVKD. The CDR3 DNA follows: TGTGCCACCGGAGAGACAGGAGAAAATGAAAAACTGTTTTTT. Translated: CATGETGENEKLFF.

This chain links TRBV12-3 or TRBV12-4 with TRBJ2-5, with D tentatively TRBD1 (5 bases). This CDR3 has 13 residues. Trimming took 7 bases from V and 9 from J, leaving 18 bases between them. The CDR3 DNA sequence: TGTGCCAGCACCCTTGGGGCTATTAGGGCCCAGTACTTC. The encoded protein is CASTLGAIRAQYF.

This clone has just one count. The chain employs TRBV11-1 and TRBJ2-7, with D possibly TRBD1 on 7 matching bases. This CDR3 spans 13 amino acids. CDR1 and CDR2 from the germline V gene are SGHAT and FQDESV (reference sequence). Trimming took 5 bases from V and 6 from J, leaving 14 bases between them. The CDR3 region has the DNA TGTGCCAGCAGCCCCAGACAGGGAGGCGAGCAGTACTTC. This codes for CASSPRQGGEQYF.

The J gene is TRBJ2-3, the V gene TRBV6-2 or TRBV6-3; D is perhaps TRBD2 (6 bases). This CDR3 has 16 residues. Trimming took off 4 bases at V and 8 bases at J, with 22 bases between the two ends. Per the germline V gene, CDR1 is MNHEY and CDR2 is SVGEGT. The CDR3 protein is CASSSPPGAMGGTQYF. The CDR3 nucleotides are TGTGCCAGCAGTTCCCCGCCCGGGGCGATGGGAGGTACGCAGTATTTT.

The J gene is TRBJ2-7, the V gene TRBV5-8; TRBD2 aligns across 11 bases. The CDR3 runs to 15 residues. The trim removed 4 bases at V and 3 bases at J, leaving 6 bases unmatched. CDR1 SGHTS and CDR2 YDEGEE come from the germline V gene. The CDR3 coding sequence is TGTGCCAGCAGCCCGGGACTAGCGGAGAACTACGAGCAGTACTTC. It is translated as CASSPGLAENYEQYF.

The chain recombines TRBV15 with TRBJ2-7; weak D call: TRBD2 (6 bases). This CDR3 spans 17 amino acids. Germline V gives CDR1 LNHNV, CDR2 YYDKDF (reference sequence). Trimming shortened V by 0 bases and J by 7 bases, and 22 bases separated the two germline ends. CDR3 in amino acids: CATSRDHWRDGYEEQYF. The DNA for the CDR3 is TGTGCCACCAGCAGAGATCATTGGCGGGACGGGTATGAGGAGCAGTACTTC.

This clone appeared a few times. The chain couples TRBV18 to TRBJ1-5; D is unresolved. Germline V gives CDR1 KGHSH, CDR2 LQKENI. This CDR3 spans 14 amino acids. The ends were cut back, 3 bases at V and 3 bases at J, with 9 bases in the middle. The CDR3 DNA reads TGTGCCAGCTCACCCAAGACGGTCAATCAGCCCCAGCATTTT. Translated, it gives CASSPKTVNQPQHF.

The chain has TRBV12-2 and TRBJ1-5. TRBV12-2 is classified as a pseudogene. The CDR3 extends over 14 amino acids. CDR3 residues: CASRFRGSNQPQHF. The CDR3 DNA reads TGTGCAAGTCGCTTCCGCGGTAGCAATCAGCCCCAGCATTTT.

The chain employs TRBV18 and TRBJ1-3, with D perhaps TRBD1 (6 bases). Germline loops: CDR1 KGHSH, CDR2 LQKENI. The CDR3 is 16 amino acids. V shed 6 bases and J shed 2 bases, with 17 bases lying between them. The CDR3 is CASSPGMTGTGNTIYF. The CDR3 DNA is TGTGCCAGCTCCCCGGGAATGACAGGAACTGGAAACACCATATATTTT. Full variable domain (outside the CDR3, taken from reference TRBV18 and TRBJ1-3): NAGVMQNPRHLVRRRGQEARLRCSPMKGHSHVYWYRQLPEEGLKFMVYLQKENIIDESGMPKERFSAEFPKEGPSILRIQQVVRGDSAAYFCASSPGMTGTGNTIYFGEGSWLTVV.

This chain joins TRBV19 and TRBJ2-3, with D perhaps matching TRBD2 (5 bases). The V end was cut by 7 bases, the J end by 0 bases, with 17 bases between. The CDR3 loop spans 16 amino acids. Germline assignment: CDR1 LNHDA and CDR2 SQIVND (reference sequence). Here the CDR3 DNA reads TGTGCCAGTACACTAGGCAGCGGTTTTAGCACAGATACGCAGTATTTT. It codes for CASTLGSGFSTDTQYF.

V and J are TRBV7-3 and TRBJ2-7; D may correspond to TRBD1 or TRBD2 (5 bases each). The CDR3 spans 14 residues. Germline loops: CDR1 SGHTA, CDR2 FQGTGA. V was pared by 5 bases and J by 3 bases, with 14 bases between. The CDR3 region is CASSLGATDYEQYF. The DNA for the CDR3 is TGTGCCAGCAGCCTCGGGGCCACCGACTACGAGCAGTACTTC. Full variable domain (rest looked up from reference TRBV7-3 and TRBJ2-7): GAGVSQTPSNKVTEKGKYVELRCDPISGHTALYWYRQSLGQGPEFLIYFQGTGAADDSGLPNDRFFAVRPEGSVSTLKIQRTERGDSAVYLCASSLGATDYEQYFGPGTRLTVT.